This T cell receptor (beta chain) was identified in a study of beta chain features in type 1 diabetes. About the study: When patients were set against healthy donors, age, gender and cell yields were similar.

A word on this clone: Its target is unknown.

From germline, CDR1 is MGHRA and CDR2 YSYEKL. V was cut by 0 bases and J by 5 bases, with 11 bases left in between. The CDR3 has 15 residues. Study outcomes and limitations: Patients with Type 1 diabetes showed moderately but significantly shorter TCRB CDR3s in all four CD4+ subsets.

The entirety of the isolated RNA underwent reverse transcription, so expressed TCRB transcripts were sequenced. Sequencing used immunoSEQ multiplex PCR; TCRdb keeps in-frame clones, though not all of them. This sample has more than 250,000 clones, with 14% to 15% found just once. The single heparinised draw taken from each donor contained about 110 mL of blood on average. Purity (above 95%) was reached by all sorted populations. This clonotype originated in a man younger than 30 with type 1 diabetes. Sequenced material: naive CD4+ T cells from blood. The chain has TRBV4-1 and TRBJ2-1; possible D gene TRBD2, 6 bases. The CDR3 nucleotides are TGCGCCAGCAGCCAAGATCCGGGAGCCCACAATGAGCAGTTCTTC. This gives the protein CASSQDPGAHNEQFF.